This T cell receptor beta chain was obtained from a study of blood T cells in healthy people across ages. The study's findings and limits: Without sorted subsets, naive and antigen-experienced compartments could not be conclusively compared.

The germline gives CDR1 SQVTM, CDR2 ANQGSEA. This CDR3 region has 15 residues. This clonotype was found a few times. Its antigen remains unidentified. The authors ran a second PCR of about 6 to 11 cycles using a sample-barcoded 5' primer and a J-beta primer mix. TCRdb passed the 5' RACE reads through MiXCR, listing each CDR3 protein once. The table lists about 1 million distinct CDR3 sequences, over 35% of them singletons. What was sequenced was blood. The clonotype was recovered from a woman between 55 and 75 years old in good health. This rearrangement joins TRBV29-1 to TRBJ2-1, with TRBD2 matching over 13 bases. With the DNA end fitting TRBJ2-7 better, the J assignment may be wrong. The CDR3 sequence is CSVEGLAGTYNEQYF. The CDR3 DNA sequence: TGCAGCGTTGAGGGACTAGCGGGAACTTACAATGAGCAGTACTTC.